The 3 T cell receptor beta chains below come from one sample, sequenced in a study of CD8+ T cells in alopecia areata. Reverse transcription of extracted RNA yielded cDNA, which provided the sequencing template. Generated by immunoSEQ multiplex PCR, the TCRdb table keeps only in-frame clones and is missing some. Of about 130,000 clones detected, approximately 48% appear once; the ten largest clones hold about 17%. Specimen: CD8+ T cells sorted from blood, collected at week 0. The origin of the receptors is a human donor with alopecia areata.

This clone showed up just a few times. This chain connects TRBV5-5 to TRBJ1-2; TRBD1 matches at 7 bases. CDR1 is SGHKS and CDR2 is YYEKEE in the germline V gene (reference sequence). The CDR3 totals 14 residues. V dropped 3 bases and J dropped 2; count of bases not matched to a gene: 4. CDR3 nucleotide sequence: TGTGCCAGCAGCTGGGAACAGGGGAACTATGGCTACACCTTC. Its translation is CASSWEQGNYGYTF.

The chain is built from TRBV4-1 and TRBJ1-1; D perhaps matches TRBD1 (6 bases). V lost 1 base to trimming and J lost 7 bases, with 16 bases between them. The CDR3 sequence is 15 residues long. Germline V lookup: CDR1 MGHRA, CDR2 YSYEKL. CDR3 bases: TGCGCCAGCAGCCAAGGGATCGCCCGGGACATTGAAGCTTTCTTT. Amino acid sequence: CASSQGIARDIEAFF.

V and J are TRBV25-1 and TRBJ2-1; D remains ambiguous. Germline V gene lookup returns CDR1 MGHDK and CDR2 SYGVNS. This CDR3 is built from 14 residues. V was pared by 4 bases and J by 9 bases, with 16 bases between. CDR3 residues: CASSAPGPVVEQFF. In DNA form, the CDR3 reads TGTGCCAGCAGTGCCCCAGGTCCCGTGGTTGAGCAGTTCTTC. Supplemented by reference TRBV25-1 and TRBJ2-1, the full variable domain reads EADIYQTPRYLVIGTGKKITLECSQTMGHDKMYWYQQDPGMELHLIHYSYGVNSTEKGDLSSESTVSRIRTEHFPLTLESARPSHTSQYLCASSAPGPVVEQFFGPGTRLTVL.